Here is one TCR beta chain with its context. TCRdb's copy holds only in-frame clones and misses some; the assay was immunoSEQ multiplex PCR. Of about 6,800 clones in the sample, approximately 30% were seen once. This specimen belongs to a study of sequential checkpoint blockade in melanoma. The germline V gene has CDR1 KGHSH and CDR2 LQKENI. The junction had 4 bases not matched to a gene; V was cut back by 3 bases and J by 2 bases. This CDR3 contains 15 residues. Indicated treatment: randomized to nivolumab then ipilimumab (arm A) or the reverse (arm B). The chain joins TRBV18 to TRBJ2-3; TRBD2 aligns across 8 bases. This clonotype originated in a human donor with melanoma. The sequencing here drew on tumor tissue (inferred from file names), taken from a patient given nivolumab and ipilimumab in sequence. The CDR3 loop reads CASSPPGGNTDTQYF. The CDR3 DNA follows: TGTGCCAGCTCACCCCCGGGAGGGAACACAGATACGCAGTATTTT. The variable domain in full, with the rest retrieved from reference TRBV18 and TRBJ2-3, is NAGVMQNPRHLVRRRGQEARLRCSPMKGHSHVYWYRQLPEEGLKFMVYLQKENIIDESGMPKERFSAEFPKEGPSILRIQQVVRGDSAAYFCASSPPGGNTDTQYFGPGTRLTVL.